This TCR beta chain was captured in a study of OX40 agonist ivuxolimab in advanced cancers. Libraries were prepared by immunoSEQ multiplex PCR; TCRdb keeps only in-frame clonotypes and omits some of them. The sample consists of roughly 86,000 clones, around 91% of them appearing once. This specimen consisted of CD4+ or CD8+ T cells sorted from blood, obtained in a trial of the OX40 agonist ivuxolimab. This clonotype was sampled from an adult with an advanced solid tumor such as melanoma, head and neck, liver or kidney cancer.

Written as DNA, the CDR3 is TGTGCCAGCAGCTCGACAGGGAGGTACACTGAAGCTTTCTTT. This sequence encodes CASSSTGRYTEAFF. The chain recombines TRBV5-8 with TRBJ1-1, with 7 nucleotides matching TRBD1. V shed 3 bases, J shed 3 bases, and the junction held 5 bases outside the gene matches. CDR3 size: 14 residues. Germline-derived CDR1 and CDR2 are SGHTS and YDEGEE.